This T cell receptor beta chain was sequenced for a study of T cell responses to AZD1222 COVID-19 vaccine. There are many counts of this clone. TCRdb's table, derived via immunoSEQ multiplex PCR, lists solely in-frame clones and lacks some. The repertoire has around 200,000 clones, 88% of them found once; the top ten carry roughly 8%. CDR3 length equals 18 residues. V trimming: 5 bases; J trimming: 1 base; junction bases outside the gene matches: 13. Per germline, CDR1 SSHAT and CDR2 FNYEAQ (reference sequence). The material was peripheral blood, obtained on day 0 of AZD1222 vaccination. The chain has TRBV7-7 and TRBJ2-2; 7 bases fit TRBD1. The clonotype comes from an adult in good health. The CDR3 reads CASSRDDRASRNTGELFF. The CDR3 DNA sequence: TGTGCCAGCAGCCGAGATGACAGGGCGTCGAGGAACACCGGGGAGCTGTTTTTT.